The next 2 T cell receptor beta chains were all read from a single sample in a study of shared clonotypes between healthy human individuals. Using immunoSEQ multiplex PCR, the repertoire was profiled, and TCRdb retains in-frame clones only, with some absent. The sample holds over 1.4 million clones, 95% to 97% seen once. The specimen sequenced was naive CD4+ T cells sorted from blood. Subset reported: CD45RA+ positively selected. All receptors come from a man aged 25 to 40 in good health.

This clone was picked up one time. This chain joins TRBV27 and TRBJ2-4; 13 bases are a match to TRBD2. The junction had 16 bases not matched to a gene; V was cut back by 6 bases and J by 8 bases. CDR1 and CDR2 from the germline V gene are MNHEY and SMNVEV (reference sequence). This CDR3 is built from 18 residues. CDR3 protein: CASRKKGTSGTLGDIQYF. DNA of the CDR3: TGTGCCAGCAGAAAAAAAGGGACTAGCGGGACTCTGGGAGACATTCAGTACTTC.

This chain uses TRBV10-1 with TRBJ1-4; no firm D call. CDR1 and CDR2 from the germline V gene are WNHNN and SYGVQD (reference sequence). CDR3 length equals 13 residues. V lost 0 bases and J lost 7, with 6 bases in between. CDR3 sequence: CASSESFREKLFF. The CDR3 DNA reads as TGCGCCAGCAGTGAGTCCTTCCGTGAAAAACTGTTTTTT.